This is a list of T cell receptor beta chains from one sample in a study of blood T cell repertoires in COVID-19. Profiled with immunoSEQ multiplex PCR; TCRdb holds only in-frame clones, not every one. The repertoire consists of 250,000 or so clones, with roughly 87% occurring once and the leading ten covering around 0.8%. Sequences were obtained from peripheral blood. The receptors were sampled from a woman aged 25 to 39 with acute or convalescent COVID-19. Each CDR3 is given with its conserved first and last residue. Each record gives: J gene, clone size, D gene, V gene, CDR3 DNA, CDR3 protein. The D gene is left open where the match is weak. The size field is filled for only some rows; it gives once, few, many or a size class.

TRBJ2-1 NA NA TRBV20-1 TGCAGTGCTAGTACAGGGCTGCTGGGGGGGAATGAGCAGTTCTTC CSASTGLLGGNEQFF
TRBJ2-7 NA TRBD1 TRBV6-6 TGTGCCAGCAGACGGACCGGGACAGACTACGAGCAGTACTTC CASRRTGTDYEQYF
TRBJ1-1 NA NA TRBV7-2 TGTGCCAGCAGCTTATACACCGGACAGCCTGAAGCTTTCTTT CASSLYTGQPEAFF
TRBJ2-1 NA TRBD2 TRBV19 TGTGCCAGTAGTCCTAACGGCCTAGCGGCAACTTACAATGAGCAGTTCTTC CASSPNGLAATYNEQFF
TRBJ2-2 few NA TRBV25-1 TGTGCCAGCAGCCGAGCTAGCGCCTCGGGGGAGCTGTTTTTT CASSRASASGELFF
TRBJ2-3 once NA TRBV6-4 TGTGCCAGCAGTGACTCCATTCAGGGTAGTGATACGCAGTATTTT CASSDSIQGSDTQYF
TRBJ1-5 NA NA TRBV19 TGTGCCAGCAACCTTGGGACTAATAACAATCAGCCCCAGCATTTT CASNLGTNNNQPQHF
TRBJ2-5 NA TRBD2 TRBV9 TGTGCCAGCAGCGTAACCCCAGCGGGAGTGGGTGAGACCCAGTACTTC CASSVTPAGVGETQYF
TRBJ2-3 NA TRBD2 TRBV4-2 TGTGCCAGCAGCCAAGAAGCTTTAGCGGGAGTTAATACAGATACGCAGTATTTT CASSQEALAGVNTDTQYF
TRBJ2-1 NA TRBD2 TRBV11-3 TGTGCCAGCAGCTTAGAAATCGGGACTAGCGGGGGCAATGAGCAGTTCTTC CASSLEIGTSGGNEQFF
TRBJ1-2 NA NA TRBV3-1/TRBV3-2 TGTGCCAGCAGCCAAGACCCCAGGTCCTTCTATGGCTACACCTTC CASSQDPRSFYGYTF
TRBJ1-5 NA TRBD1 TRBV6-1 TGTGCCAGCAGTGACCAGGGGGGCAATCAGCCCCAGCATTTT CASSDQGGNQPQHF
TRBJ2-6 NA NA TRBV7-2 TGTGCCAGCAGCTTAGATGCGGGTGTGGGGGCCAACGTCCTGACTTTC CASSLDAGVGANVLTF
TRBJ1-2 NA TRBD1 TRBV13 TGTGCCAGCAGCAACAGATCCGGGACAGGGGGCCTAATTGGCTACACCTTC CASSNRSGTGGLIGYTF
TRBJ1-5 NA NA TRBV30 TGTGCCTGGAGTCGACAGGCAAACCAGCCCCAGCATTTT CAWSRQANQPQHF
TRBJ2-7 NA NA TRBV11-2 TGTGCCAGCAGCCTAGCTGGACAGAGAATAACCTACGAGCAGTACTTC CASSLAGQRITYEQYF
TRBJ1-2 NA TRBD1 TRBV29-1 TGCAGCGTTGTTGGGCAGGGGGCTTTTGGCTACACCTTC CSVVGQGAFGYTF
TRBJ2-7 once TRBD2 TRBV5-6 TGTGCCAGCATCACCGGGACTAGCGGGAGTTCCTACGAGCAGTACTTC CASITGTSGSSYEQYF
TRBJ2-5 NA NA TRBV5-4 TGTGCCAGCAGCTTACGACAGAGGGAGACCCAGTACTTC CASSLRQRETQYF
TRBJ2-6 NA NA TRBV27 TGTGCCAGCAGTCTATACCCGGCGGGGCTCTCCGGGGCCAACGTCCTGACTTTC CASSLYPAGLSGANVLTF
TRBJ2-3 NA NA TRBV15 TGTGCCACCAGCAGGGTGACTAGCACAGATACGCAGTATTTT CATSRVTSTDTQYF
TRBJ1-5 NA NA TRBV3-1/TRBV3-2 TGTGCCAGCAGCCAGGGGGGGCTAACTCGTCCTCAGCCCCAGCATTTT CASSQGGLTRPQPQHF
TRBJ1-2 NA NA TRBV14 TGTGCCAGCAGCCAAGATTTCAGCTATGGCTACACCTTC CASSQDFSYGYTF
TRBJ2-5 once TRBD1 TRBV11-2 TGTGCCAGCAGCTTAGATCCCAGGACAGGGGAGACCCAGTACTTC CASSLDPRTGETQYF